This T cell receptor (beta chain) comes out of a study of blood T cell repertoires in COVID-19. About the research overall: Acute and convalescent COVID-19 samples came from the United States, Italy and Spain.

V gave up 5 bases and J gave up 1 base, with 8 bases separating them. Germline lookup yields CDR1 MNHEY and CDR2 SVGAGI. The CDR3 is 13 amino acids. The protocol was immunoSEQ multiplex PCR, while the TCRdb copy is restricted to in-frame clones and leaves out a portion. Here the sample spans approximately 50,000 clones, around 79% being singletons. The specimen was peripheral blood. This chain connects TRBV6-5 to TRBJ1-1; D is ambiguous. This TCR derives from a man aged 65 to 79 with acute or convalescent COVID-19. CDR3 bases: TGTGCCAGCAGTCCAACTCGGAACACTGAAGCTTTCTTT. Translated, it gives CASSPTRNTEAFF.